This is a list of T cell receptor beta chains from one sample in a study of cytomegalovirus exposure and HLA in healthy donors. TCRdb's copy holds only in-frame clones and misses some; the assay was immunoSEQ multiplex PCR. The sample shows 150,000 to 200,000 clones, 81% of them seen only once. Input material: PBMCs. Receptor source: a woman in her twenties or thirties in good health and CMV-seronegative. The CDR3 runs from the conserved cysteine through the conserved F or W. The D gene is left open where the match is weak. The listing skips clone size in some rows; elsewhere it reads once, few, many or a size class.

D	V	J	size	DNA	CDR3
.	TRBV5-1	TRBJ2-7	.	TGCGCCAGCAGCTTGGAAGCTCCCTCCTACGAGCAGTACTTC	CASSLEAPSYEQYF
.	TRBV2	TRBJ1-5	.	TGTGCCAGCAGTGGAAAATCTGGGGCCAATCAGCCCCAGCATTTT	CASSGKSGANQPQHF
TRBD1	TRBV5-1	TRBJ1-2	.	TGCGCCAGCAGGGAACCGGGACAGGCTAACTATGGCTACACCTTC	CASREPGQANYGYTF
.	TRBV11-2	TRBJ2-7	once	TGTGCCAGCAGCTTAGGTACCCCTGGCCTGCAGTACTTC	CASSLGTPGLQYF
TRBD2	TRBV4-2	TRBJ2-1	.	TGTGCCAGCAGCCAAGCCCCGGGGGACTATTACAATGAGCAGTTCTTC	CASSQAPGDYYNEQFF
.	TRBV28	TRBJ2-3	.	TGTGCCAGCCAGTGGACAGATACGCAGTATTTT	CASQWTDTQYF
TRBD2	TRBV5-4	TRBJ2-1	.	TGTGCCAGCAGCTTAGGGACTAGTACCTACAATGAGCAGTTCTTC	CASSLGTSTYNEQFF
TRBD2	TRBV5-1	TRBJ2-2	.	TGCGCCAGTCGACTAGCGGGGGGTCCCGGGGAGCTGTTTTTT	CASRLAGGPGELFF
.	TRBV19	TRBJ2-5	.	TGTGCCAGTAGCTCCCGGGACAAGGGACCTCGGGAGACCCAGTACTTC	CASSSRDKGPRETQYF
TRBD1	TRBV7-3	TRBJ1-5	.	TGTGCCGGAAAGACAGGGGCGGGCAATCAGCCCCAGCATTTT	CAGKTGAGNQPQHF
.	TRBV7-2	TRBJ2-1	.	TGTGCCAGCAGTCAAATCGGAGTTCCCCTTACGGGATTCGACAATGAGCAGTTCTTC	CASSQIGVPLTGFDNEQFF
TRBD1	TRBV7-9	TRBJ1-4	.	TGTGCCAGCAGCATTGCGGGACAGCTCGCGAATGAAAAACTGTTTTTT	CASSIAGQLANEKLFF
TRBD2	TRBV27	TRBJ2-3	few	TGTGCCAGCAGTTTAGAGATGAGCGGGGGGAAGCAGTATTTT	CASSLEMSGGKQYF
TRBD1	TRBV7-2	TRBJ1-5	.	TGTGCCAGCAGCCCGGGGGGACAGGGGGACGAGGGCAATCAGCCCCAGCATTTT	CASSPGGQGDEGNQPQHF
.	TRBV7-2	TRBJ2-2	.	TGTGCCAGCAGGAACAGGGGGGAGCTGTTTTTT	CASRNRGELFF
TRBD1	TRBV14	TRBJ2-7	.	TGTGCCAGCAGCCAAGAGGGGACAGGGGCTTATGGCGAGCAGTACTTC	CASSQEGTGAYGEQYF
.	TRBV5-4	TRBJ2-2	once	TGTGCCAGCAGCTTGTCCGTAGATCTCACCGGGGAGCTGTTTTTT	CASSLSVDLTGELFF
.	TRBV5-6	TRBJ2-3	.	TGTGCCAGCAGCTTGTCTGGCACAGATACGCAGTATTTT	CASSLSGTDTQYF
.	TRBV5-1	TRBJ2-1	.	TGCGCCAGCAGCTTGGTGTCGGGAAATGAGCAGTTCTTC	CASSLVSGNEQFF
.	TRBV11-2	TRBJ2-3	.	TGTGCCAGCACCCGCGAGTTCCGAGGCACAGATACGCAGTATTTT	CASTREFRGTDTQYF
TRBD1	TRBV27	TRBJ1-1	.	TGTGCCAGCAGTTGGACAGGGGGAGAAGCTTTCTTT	CASSWTGGEAFF
TRBD1	TRBV6-5	TRBJ1-1	.	TGTGCCAGCAGCCCAGCCGGGACAGTGAACACTGAAGCTTTCTTT	CASSPAGTVNTEAFF
TRBD2	TRBV7-2	TRBJ2-1	few	TGTGCCAGCACCTCCGGTAGCGGGATCGTTTACAATGAGCAGTTCTTC	CASTSGSGIVYNEQFF
.	TRBV9	TRBJ1-2	.	TGTGCCAGCAGCCCCCCTGAGAGAGGTGGCTACACCTTC	CASSPPERGGYTF
TRBD1	TRBV10-3	TRBJ2-7	.	TGTGCCATCAGTGAAGGACAGGGGAGGGAGCAGTACTTC	CAISEGQGREQYF
TRBD2	TRBV11-2	TRBJ2-7	.	TGTGCCAGCAGCCCCGGACTAGCGAGGGTCTACGAGCAGTACTTC	CASSPGLARVYEQYF
.	TRBV10-3	TRBJ1-3	.	TGTGCCATCAGGCCACGCGTCTCTGGAAACACCATATATTTT	CAIRPRVSGNTIYF
.	TRBV6-5	TRBJ1-6	.	TGTGCCAGCAGGCGGGTTCTTAATTCACCCCTCCACTTT	CASRRVLNSPLHF
.	TRBV29-1	TRBJ2-1	.	TGCAGCGTTGCTCTAGTGACAGTCGGTGACAATGAGCAGTTCTTC	CSVALVTVGDNEQFF
TRBD1	TRBV6-1	TRBJ1-1	few	TGTGCCAGCAGGAGACAGGGGACGAACACTGAAGCTTTCTTT	CASRRQGTNTEAFF
TRBD2	TRBV9	TRBJ2-3	.	TGTGCCAGCAGCGTCACCGATAGCGGGAGGGCCTTAGGTACGCAGTATTTT	CASSVTDSGRALGTQYF
TRBD1	TRBV7-6	TRBJ2-3	.	TGTGCCAGCAGCTTGGGACAGACTTACGGGGATACGCAGTATTTT	CASSLGQTYGDTQYF
TRBD1	TRBV4-3	TRBJ2-2	.	TGCGCCAGCAGCCCCCCCGCAGGGGGCACCGGGGAGCTGTTTTTT	CASSPPAGGTGELFF
TRBD1	TRBV18	TRBJ1-1	.	TGTGCCAGCTCACCAGGACAGGGGGGGTACACTGAAGCTTTCTTT	CASSPGQGGYTEAFF
TRBD1	TRBV7-2	TRBJ1-2	.	TGTGCCAGCAGCTTTACGACAGGGAATGGCTACACCTTC	CASSFTTGNGYTF
.	TRBV2	TRBJ1-2	.	TGTGCCAGCAGCGTATACAGGCTTGGCTACACCTTC	CASSVYRLGYTF
TRBD1	TRBV5-6	TRBJ2-7	.	TGTGCCAGCAGCTTGATCGGTTTACAGGGGGCCCCCTACGAGCAGTACTTC	CASSLIGLQGAPYEQYF
TRBD1	TRBV4-3	TRBJ1-6	.	TGCGCCAGCAGCCTCGCGTCGGGACAGGGAGATTCACCCCTCCACTTT	CASSLASGQGDSPLHF
.	TRBV6-6	TRBJ1-4	few	TGTGCCAGCAGTTCCGGTGCTAATGAAAAACTGTTTTTT	CASSSGANEKLFF
TRBD1	TRBV19	TRBJ2-7	.	TGTGCCAGTAGTATAACCCGGGACAGAACCTACGAGCAGTACTTC	CASSITRDRTYEQYF
TRBD2	TRBV7-8	TRBJ2-2	.	TGTGCCAGCAGCTTACGGGGGGGGGTAACCGGGGAGCTGTTTTTT	CASSLRGGVTGELFF
.	TRBV29-1	TRBJ1-1	.	TGCAGCGTTGAATGGCAATACCAGAACACTGAAGCTTTCTTT	CSVEWQYQNTEAFF
.	TRBV10-2	TRBJ2-3	.	TGCGCCAGCAGCTCGACAACTCTTGGAACAGATACGCAGTATTTT	CASSSTTLGTDTQYF
TRBD2	TRBV5-1	TRBJ2-2	.	TGCGCCAGCCGCCTAGCGGGAGGGAGCACCGGGGAGCTGTTTTTT	CASRLAGGSTGELFF
TRBD2	TRBV7-7	TRBJ2-3	.	TGTGCTAGCAGCTTAGGACTAGCGGGTAACACAGATACGCAGTATTTT	CASSLGLAGNTDTQYF
TRBD1	TRBV5-1	TRBJ2-3	.	TGCGCCAGCAGCGGGGGACAGAGGGCAACTCTTAGCACAGATACGCAGTATTTT	CASSGGQRATLSTDTQYF
TRBD2	TRBV10-3	TRBJ2-7	.	TGTGCTAGTGCCCGGGAGGGTACCTACGAGCAGTACTTC	CASAREGTYEQYF